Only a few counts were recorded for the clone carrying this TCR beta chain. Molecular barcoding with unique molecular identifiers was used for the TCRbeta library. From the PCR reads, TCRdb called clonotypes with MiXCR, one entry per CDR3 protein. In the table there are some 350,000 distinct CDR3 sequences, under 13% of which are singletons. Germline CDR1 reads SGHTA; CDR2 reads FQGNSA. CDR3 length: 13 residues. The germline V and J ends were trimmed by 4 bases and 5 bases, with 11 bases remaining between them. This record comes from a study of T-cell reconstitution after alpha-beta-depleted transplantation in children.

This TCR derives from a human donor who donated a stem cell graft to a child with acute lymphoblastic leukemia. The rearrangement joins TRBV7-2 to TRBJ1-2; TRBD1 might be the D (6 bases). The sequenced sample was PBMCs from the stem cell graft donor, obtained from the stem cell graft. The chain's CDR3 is CASSSQGSYGYTF. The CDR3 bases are TGTGCCAGCAGCTCGCAGGGGAGTTATGGCTACACCTTC.